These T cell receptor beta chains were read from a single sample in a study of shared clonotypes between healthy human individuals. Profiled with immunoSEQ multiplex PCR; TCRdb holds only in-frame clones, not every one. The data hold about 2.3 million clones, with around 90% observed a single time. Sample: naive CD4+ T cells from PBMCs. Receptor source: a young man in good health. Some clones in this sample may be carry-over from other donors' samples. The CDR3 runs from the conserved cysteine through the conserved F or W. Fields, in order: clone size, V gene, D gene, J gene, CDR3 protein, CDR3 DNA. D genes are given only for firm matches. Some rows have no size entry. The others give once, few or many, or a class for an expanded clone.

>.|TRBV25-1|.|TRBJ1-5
CASSDGKIDQPQHF
TGTGCCAGCAGTGACGGGAAGATTGATCAGCCCCAGCATTTT
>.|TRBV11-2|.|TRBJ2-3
CASSSGQGEDTQYF
TGTGCCAGCAGTTCGGGGCAGGGTGAAGATACGCAGTATTTT
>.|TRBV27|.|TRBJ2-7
CASSHRYEQYF
TGTGCCAGCAGCCACCGCTACGAGCAGTACTTC
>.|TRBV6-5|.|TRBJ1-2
CASRTALTLGYGYTF
TGTGCCAGCAGGACCGCACTTACCCTTGGATATGGCTACACCTTC
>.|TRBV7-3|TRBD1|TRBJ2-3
CASSLDRADTQYF
TGTGCCAGCAGCTTGGACAGGGCAGATACGCAGTATTTT
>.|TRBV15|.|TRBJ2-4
CATSGGTYWAKNIQYF
TGTGCCACCTCCGGTGGGACATATTGGGCCAAAAACATTCAGTACTTC
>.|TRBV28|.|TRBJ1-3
CASSLQGTGNTIYF
TGTGCCAGCAGTCTCCAGGGGACTGGAAACACCATATATTTT
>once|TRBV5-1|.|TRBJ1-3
CASSLGGQDSGNTIYF
TGCGCCAGCAGCCTTGGGGGGCAGGACTCTGGAAACACCATATATTTT
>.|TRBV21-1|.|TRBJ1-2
CASSKVGHSYGYTF
TGTGCCAGCAGCAAAGTTGGACACAGCTATGGCTACACCTTC
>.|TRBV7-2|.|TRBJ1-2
CASSLAQGQNLFNYGYTF
TGTGCCAGCAGCTTAGCTCAAGGACAGAATCTCTTTAACTATGGCTACACCTTC
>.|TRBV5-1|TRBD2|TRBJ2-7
CASSPGLLDEQYF
TGCGCCAGCAGCCCGGGACTACTAGACGAGCAGTACTTC
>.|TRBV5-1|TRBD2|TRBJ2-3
CASSSIPGLAVTDTQYF
TGCGCCAGCAGCAGTATACCGGGACTAGCGGTCACAGATACGCAGTATTTT
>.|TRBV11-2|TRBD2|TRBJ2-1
CASSSRPLAGLSYNEQFF
TGTGCCAGCAGCTCCCGCCCACTAGCGGGTTTATCCTACAATGAGCAGTTCTTC
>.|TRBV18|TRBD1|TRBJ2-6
CASSPITGASGANVLTF
TGTGCCAGCTCACCAATTACAGGGGCCTCTGGGGCCAACGTCCTGACTTTC
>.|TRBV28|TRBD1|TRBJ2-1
CASRQTGVQFF
TGTGCCAGCAGACAGACAGGGGTGCAGTTCTTC
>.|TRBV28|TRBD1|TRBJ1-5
CASNRGQGANSNQPQHF
TGTGCCAGCAATCGAGGACAGGGGGCTAATAGCAATCAGCCCCAGCATTTT
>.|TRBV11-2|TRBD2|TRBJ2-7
CASSFSSGVYEQYF
TGTGCCAGCAGCTTTTCTAGCGGGGTCTACGAGCAGTACTTC
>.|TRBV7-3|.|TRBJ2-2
CASSLYSFRVPGELFF
TGTGCCAGCAGCTTATACTCTTTCAGAGTTCCCGGGGAGCTGTTTTTT
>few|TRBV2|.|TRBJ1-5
CASSPDSNQPQHF
TGTGCCAGCTCCCCGGATAGCAATCAGCCCCAGCATTTT
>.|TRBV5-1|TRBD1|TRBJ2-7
CASSFPLTTGDRGEQYF
TGCGCCAGCAGCTTTCCACTGACGACAGGGGACAGGGGAGAGCAGTACTTC
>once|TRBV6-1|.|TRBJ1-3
CASSEGGGNTIYF
TGTGCCAGCAGTGAAGGAGGGGGAAACACCATATATTTT
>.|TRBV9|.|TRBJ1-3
CASSVVPGSGNTIYF
TGTGCCAGCAGCGTAGTCCCAGGCTCTGGAAACACCATATATTTT
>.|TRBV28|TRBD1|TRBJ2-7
CASSLARTGRYEQYF
TGTGCCAGCAGTTTAGCCCGGACAGGGCGGTACGAGCAGTACTTC
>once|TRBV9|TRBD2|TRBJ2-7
CASSVAAGRGSYEQYF
TGTGCCAGCAGCGTAGCGGCGGGGAGGGGCTCCTACGAGCAGTACTTC
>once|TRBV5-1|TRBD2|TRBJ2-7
CASSSLAGESYEQYF
TGCGCCAGCAGCTCCCTAGCGGGGGAGTCCTACGAGCAGTACTTC
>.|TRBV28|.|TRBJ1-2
CASSFLNYGYTF
TGTGCCAGCAGTTTCCTTAACTATGGCTACACCTTC
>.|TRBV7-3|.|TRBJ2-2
CASNTRNTGELFF
TGTGCCAGCAACACGCGGAACACCGGGGAGCTGTTTTTT
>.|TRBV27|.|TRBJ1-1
CASSTARGTEAFF
TGTGCCAGCAGTACCGCCCGGGGGACTGAAGCTTTCTTT
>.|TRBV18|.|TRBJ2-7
CASSPFAGTYEQYF
TGTGCCAGCTCACCGTTCGCCGGGACGTACGAGCAGTACTTC
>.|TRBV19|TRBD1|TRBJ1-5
CASMKGLQGGINQPQHF
TGTGCCAGTATGAAGGGCCTACAGGGGGGTATCAATCAGCCCCAGCATTTT
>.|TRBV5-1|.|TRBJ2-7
CASSFLSGTYEQYF
TGCGCCAGCAGCTTTTTGTCGGGGACCTACGAGCAGTACTTC
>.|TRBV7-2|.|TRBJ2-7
CASSLGGGTGEQYF
TGTGCCAGCAGCTTAGGGGGCGGGACGGGCGAGCAGTACTTC
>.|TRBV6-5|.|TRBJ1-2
CASSFRQNYGYTF
TGTGCCAGCAGTTTTCGGCAGAACTATGGCTACACCTTC
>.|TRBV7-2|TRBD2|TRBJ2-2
CASSELVWGTMNTGELFF
TGTGCCAGCAGCGAACTGGTATGGGGGACTATGAACACCGGGGAGCTGTTTTTT
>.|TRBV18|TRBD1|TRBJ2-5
CASSPRDRKETQYF
TGTGCCAGCTCACCAAGGGACAGAAAAGAGACCCAGTACTTC
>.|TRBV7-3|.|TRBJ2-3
CASSPQGKGTDTQYF
TGTGCCAGCAGCCCCCAAGGGAAGGGCACAGATACGCAGTATTTT
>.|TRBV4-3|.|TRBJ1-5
CASSQSPAGISNQPQHF
TGCGCCAGCAGCCAATCACCGGCCGGGATCAGCAATCAGCCCCAGCATTTT
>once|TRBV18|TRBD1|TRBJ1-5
CASSPSPTGGDQPQHF
TGTGCCAGCTCACCATCTCCGACAGGGGGGGATCAGCCCCAGCATTTT
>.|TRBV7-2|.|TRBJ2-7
CASTQGVVGYEQYF
TGTGCCAGCACCCAGGGAGTCGTGGGCTACGAGCAGTACTTC
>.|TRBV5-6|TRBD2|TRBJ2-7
CASGKLAGGLDEQYF
TGTGCCAGCGGTAAACTAGCGGGAGGGCTAGACGAGCAGTACTTC
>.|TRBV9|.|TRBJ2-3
CASSVGGGSTDTQYF
TGTGCCAGCAGCGTAGGCGGGGGCAGCACAGATACGCAGTATTTT
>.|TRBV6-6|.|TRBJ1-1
CASSYQANTEAFF
TGTGCCAGCAGTTACCAGGCTAACACTGAAGCTTTCTTT
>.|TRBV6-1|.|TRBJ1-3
CASSEPPGDGNTIYF
TGTGCCAGCAGTGAGCCACCAGGGGACGGAAACACCATATATTTT
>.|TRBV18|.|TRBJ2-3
CASSLQSTDTQYF
TGTGCCAGCTCACTGCAGAGCACAGATACGCAGTATTTT
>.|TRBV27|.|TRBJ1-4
CASTEGRQRGEKLFF
TGTGCCAGCACCGAAGGACGCCAAAGGGGTGAAAAACTGTTTTTT
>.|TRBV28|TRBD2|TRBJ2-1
CASRGPLAGGPRNEQFF
TGTGCCAGCAGGGGTCCTCTCGCGGGAGGGCCAAGGAATGAGCAGTTCTTC
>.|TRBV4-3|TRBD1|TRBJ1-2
CASSQVGQGTLGYGYTF
TGCGCCAGCAGCCAAGTGGGACAGGGAACCCTTGGCTATGGCTACACCTTC